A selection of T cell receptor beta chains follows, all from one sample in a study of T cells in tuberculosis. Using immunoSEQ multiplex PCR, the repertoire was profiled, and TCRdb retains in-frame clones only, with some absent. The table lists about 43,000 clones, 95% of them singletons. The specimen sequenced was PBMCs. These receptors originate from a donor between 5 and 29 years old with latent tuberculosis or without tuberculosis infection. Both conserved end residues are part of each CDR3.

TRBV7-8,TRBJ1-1,CASSSRRTEAFF
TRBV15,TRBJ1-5,CATSVNRVPQPQHF
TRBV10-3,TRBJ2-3,CAISEIAGGGADTQYF
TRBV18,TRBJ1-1,CASSPEQNLNTEAFF
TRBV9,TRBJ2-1,CASSPGGNLYNEQFF
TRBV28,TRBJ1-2,CASSWYITGSGGSGYTF
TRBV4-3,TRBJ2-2,CASSPDRGLIGELFF
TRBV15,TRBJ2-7,CATSGRGLQFYEQYF
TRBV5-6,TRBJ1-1,CASSLNRGQLGSNTEAFF
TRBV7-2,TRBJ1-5,CASSSDSPNQPQHF
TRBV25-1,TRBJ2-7,CASIPTGQTNWGEQYF
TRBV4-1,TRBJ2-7,CASSQVIRSYEQYF
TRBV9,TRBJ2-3,CASSVGNTQYF
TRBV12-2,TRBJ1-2,CASRSNRDRDFCYTF
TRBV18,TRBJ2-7,CASSPLPFSYEQYF
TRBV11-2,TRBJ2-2,CASSTGTDFVTGELFF
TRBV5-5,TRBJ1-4,CATQTATNEKLFF
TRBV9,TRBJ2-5,CASSETSSGETQYF
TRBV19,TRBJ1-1,CASSIGQDNTEAFF
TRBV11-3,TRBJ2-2,CASSLDPGGFTGELFF
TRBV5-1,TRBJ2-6,CASSRQGDFSSGANVLTF
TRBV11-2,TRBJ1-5,CASSLDSRQPQHF
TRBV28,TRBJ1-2,CASSWETGVGYTF
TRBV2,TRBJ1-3,CASSVEVTGNTIYF
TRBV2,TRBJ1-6,CASSGSMAGLDSPLHF
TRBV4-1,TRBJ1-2,CASSQEFGTGYGYTF
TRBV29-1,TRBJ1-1,CSVQTGGRTEAFF
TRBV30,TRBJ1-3,CAWRRTGHNSGNTIYF
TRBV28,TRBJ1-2,CASSYRDRGNYGYTF
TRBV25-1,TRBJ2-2,CASSVPDRVNTGELFF
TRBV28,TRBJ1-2,CASSRPGTGGPYGYTF
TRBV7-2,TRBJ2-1,CASSALDPGQGNEQFF
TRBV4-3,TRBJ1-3,CASSQEIGSGNTIYF
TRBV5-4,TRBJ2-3,CASSGDRGTDTQYF
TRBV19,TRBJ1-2,CASDRTGGRNYGYTF
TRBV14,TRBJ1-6,CASSQDRASGSPSYNSPLHF
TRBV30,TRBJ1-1,CAWSVQRAGDTEAFF
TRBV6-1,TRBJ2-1,CASSGRPAGGYNEQFF
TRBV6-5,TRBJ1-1,CASSGTGRAFF
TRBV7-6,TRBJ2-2,CASSFPGQGASGELFF
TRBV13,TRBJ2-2,CASSPPGGGAIGELFF
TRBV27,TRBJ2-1,CASSLYGTDDNEQFF
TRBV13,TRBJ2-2,CASSPNAGANTGELFF
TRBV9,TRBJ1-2,CASSVGREGYGYTF
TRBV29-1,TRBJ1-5,CSRTRGRPQHF
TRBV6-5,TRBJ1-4,CASSYSRDNEKLFF
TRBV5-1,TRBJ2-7,CASSLGVFYEQYF
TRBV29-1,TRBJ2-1,CSGSMRLAAYNEQFF